This T cell receptor (beta chain) was documented in a study of tumor T cells in aggressive B-cell lymphoma. TCRdb's table, derived via immunoSEQ multiplex PCR, lists solely in-frame clones and lacks some. The data contain thousands of clones, approximately 91% of them singletons. Germline CDR1 reads MNHEY; CDR2 reads SMNVEV (reference sequence). V lost 4 bases to trimming and J lost 7 bases, with 11 bases between them. The CDR3 loop spans 12 amino acids. Material for sequencing was tumor tissue. The chain has TRBV27 and TRBJ2-7; D is unclear. This sequence originates from an adult with diffuse large B cell lymphoma. In DNA form, the CDR3 reads TGTGCCAGCAGTTCCGCCTTCGGGGAGCAGTACGTC. It encodes CASSSAFGEQYV.